This T cell receptor beta chain was recovered during a study of T cells after yellow fever vaccination. Overall study: Preparation of fractions with low cell numbers was performed using SMART-Seq v4 Ultra Low Input. Findings and caveats of the study: Booster samples showed a return of most primary-vaccination clones (roughly 96% CD4, over 70% CD8). Just a small share of clonotypes turned up in the CD4 compartment as well as the CD8 compartment.

V lost 7 bases and J 4 bases, leaving 13 bases between the germline ends. The CDR3 extends over 13 amino acids. Germline V CDR1 and CDR2: MDHEN, SYDVKM. A universal primer site and UMIs were added as TCR cDNA was made by 5'RACE template switching. TCRdb used MiXCR to reprocess the 5' RACE reads, holding one entry per CDR3 protein. The table has roughly 140,000 distinct CDR3 sequences, 7% to 9% seen once. This clonotype was seen ten or more times. What it binds is not known. The sample was CD4+ T cells sorted from PBMCs, taken 5 days after the yellow fever booster vaccination. The sequence derives from a man younger than 40 who received the YFV17D yellow fever vaccine. The chain is built from TRBV28 and TRBJ2-5; D call uncertain. CDR3 nucleotide sequence: TGTGCCAGCACAGAAGGGCGGATAGAGACCCAGTACTTC. As protein: CASTEGRIETQYF.